The rows below give T cell receptor beta chains drawn from one sample of a study of cytomegalovirus exposure and HLA in healthy donors. Libraries were prepared by immunoSEQ multiplex PCR; TCRdb keeps only in-frame clonotypes and omits some of them. Among approximately 110,000 clones listed, 65% to 75% were seen once. The sequencing input was PBMCs. Receptors were obtained from a man in his forties in good health and CMV-seropositive. The CDR3 runs from the conserved cysteine through the conserved F or W. A D gene is named only where the DNA matches it firmly. Clone size is not always given. Where it is, it says once, few, many or a class for expanded clones.

clone size	J gene	V gene	D gene	CDR3 DNA	CDR3 protein
.	TRBJ1-4	TRBV5-4	.	TGTGCCAGCAGCTCTCAGGGAATGGGTAATGAAAAACTGTTTTTT	CASSSQGMGNEKLFF
few	TRBJ2-3	TRBV6-1	.	TGTGCCAGCAGTGTCGGCGGTGCTAGCACAGATACGCAGTATTTT	CASSVGGASTDTQYF
.	TRBJ2-3	TRBV2	TRBD1	TGTGCCAGCAGACCTACAGGGGTCACAGATACGCAGTATTTT	CASRPTGVTDTQYF
few	TRBJ1-1	TRBV6-5	.	TGTGCCAGCAGTTACTCACGCAGGGGGAACACTGAAGCTTTCTTT	CASSYSRRGNTEAFF
.	TRBJ2-1	TRBV27	TRBD2	TGTGCCAGCAGGCGGGAGGGTTACAATGAGCAGTTCTTC	CASRREGYNEQFF
.	TRBJ1-3	TRBV15	TRBD1	TGTGCCACCAGCAGAGAACAGGGGAACGCTGGAAACACCATATATTTT	CATSREQGNAGNTIYF
once	TRBJ2-3	TRBV6-1	.	TGTGCCAGCAGACAGCGGGCGCTCACAGATACGCAGTATTTT	CASRQRALTDTQYF
.	TRBJ1-1	TRBV4-1	.	TGCGCCAGCAGCCAACACTTGGAGAGGGGGTCTGAAGCTTTCTTT	CASSQHLERGSEAFF
.	TRBJ2-7	TRBV11-2	TRBD1	TGTGCCAGCAGCTCAGGACAGGGGCGGAACGAGCAGTACTTC	CASSSGQGRNEQYF
.	TRBJ2-2	TRBV9	.	TGTGCCAGCAGCGTATCTAGATCCGACACCGGGGAGCTGTTTTTT	CASSVSRSDTGELFF
.	TRBJ2-6	TRBV9	.	TGTGCCAGCAGCGTAGAGGCAGGGGTGATAGTTGGGGCCAACGTCCTGACTTTC	CASSVEAGVIVGANVLTF
.	TRBJ2-3	TRBV6-6	TRBD2	TGTGCCAGCAGCTCATTCGGGCTAGCGGGAGCAGATACGCAGTATTTT	CASSSFGLAGADTQYF
.	TRBJ2-3	TRBV5-1	TRBD2	TGCGCCAGCAGCCCCTCTGGGGGGGCAGATACGCAGTATTTT	CASSPSGGADTQYF
.	TRBJ1-1	TRBV7-9	.	TGTGCCAGCAGCCCCTCGGGGAACACTGAAGCTTTCTTT	CASSPSGNTEAFF
.	TRBJ2-2	TRBV7-9	.	TGTGCCAGCAGCTTAGGCGCAGGGGCCGGGGAGCTGTTTTTT	CASSLGAGAGELFF
.	TRBJ2-2	TRBV10-2	TRBD2	TGCGCCACGCCGATCGGGACTAGCGGGAGCGCGAACACCGGGGAGCTGTTTTTT	CATPIGTSGSANTGELFF
.	TRBJ1-4	TRBV29-1	.	TGCAGCGAGATCCGACAGAACGGCGAAAAACTGTTTTTT	CSEIRQNGEKLFF
.	TRBJ2-5	TRBV28	TRBD2	TGTGCCAGCAGTTTGGGACTAGCACAGGAGACCCAGTACTTC	CASSLGLAQETQYF
.	TRBJ1-1	TRBV5-1	TRBD1	TGCGCCAGCAGCTCAGACAGGGGGTGGGAAGCTTTCTTT	CASSSDRGWEAFF
.	TRBJ1-4	TRBV6-1	TRBD1	TGTGCCAGCAGTGTCGGGACAGGGGGCCTTTCTAATGAAAAACTGTTTTTT	CASSVGTGGLSNEKLFF
.	TRBJ2-1	TRBV6-4	TRBD2	TGTGCCAGCAGTGACGTTGGTAGCGGGGATTACAATGAGCAGTTCTTC	CASSDVGSGDYNEQFF
.	TRBJ2-1	TRBV28	.	TGTGCCAGCAGTATCAGGGGCAATGAGCAGTTCTTC	CASSIRGNEQFF
.	TRBJ1-5	TRBV30	.	TGTGCCTGGAGTCTTGGGACAATGGGTTCCCAGCATTTT	CAWSLGTMGSQHF
few	TRBJ2-3	TRBV6-1	TRBD2	TGTGCCAGCACAGGTACTAGCGGGATCGCAGATACGCAGTATTTT	CASTGTSGIADTQYF
.	TRBJ2-7	TRBV19	TRBD2	TGTGCCAGTACTCCCGATCGGGGGGACGGCTCCTACGAGCAGTACTTC	CASTPDRGDGSYEQYF
.	TRBJ2-3	TRBV6-5	TRBD2	TGTGCCAGCAGTTCCGGACTAGCGGGCACAGATACGCAGTATTTT	CASSSGLAGTDTQYF
.	TRBJ2-7	TRBV2	TRBD2	TGTGCCAGCAGTGAACCGGGACTAGTTGCTTCCGAGCAGTACTTC	CASSEPGLVASEQYF
.	TRBJ2-3	TRBV5-1	TRBD2	TGCGCCAGCAGCTTGGGACTAGCGGGAGGCGGAACCACAGATACGCAGTATTTT	CASSLGLAGGGTTDTQYF
.	TRBJ1-1	TRBV7-9	.	TGTGCCAGCAGCTTAGGGCAGGGTTTCACTGAAGCTTTCTTT	CASSLGQGFTEAFF
.	TRBJ1-2	TRBV6-1	.	TGTGCCAGCAGTGAAGATGGGGGGGACTACACCTTC	CASSEDGGDYTF
.	TRBJ1-4	TRBV5-1	TRBD1	TGCGCCAGCAGCTCCGGGACAGGGGATGAAAAACTGTTTTTT	CASSSGTGDEKLFF
.	TRBJ1-1	TRBV7-2	.	TGTGCCAGCAGCTTAGGGCCCGGGGGGTCCACTTCGAACACTGAAGCTTTCTTT	CASSLGPGGSTSNTEAFF
.	TRBJ1-2	TRBV7-2	.	TGTGCCAGCAGCTTTTCACAGGGTGACTATGGCTACACCTTC	CASSFSQGDYGYTF
.	TRBJ1-5	TRBV6-5	.	TGTGCCAGCAGTTACTCTGGCACGGGAACTTCTCCCCAGCATTTT	CASSYSGTGTSPQHF
.	TRBJ2-3	TRBV5-4	TRBD2	TGTGCCAGCAGCCGCCAACTAGCGGGAGGGCCAAGTTTCACAGATACGCAGTATTTT	CASSRQLAGGPSFTDTQYF
.	TRBJ2-3	TRBV19	.	TGTGCCAGTAGTAGCGGGGCTGCAGATACGCAGTATTTT	CASSSGAADTQYF
.	TRBJ2-5	TRBV11-3	TRBD2	TGTGCCAGCAGCTCCGGACTAGCGCTTCAAGAGACCCAGTACTTC	CASSSGLALQETQYF
.	TRBJ2-6	TRBV30	TRBD2	TGTGCCTCAACCGGGACTAGCGGGAGTAGGGGGTTCTCTGGGGCCAACGTCCTGACTTTC	CASTGTSGSRGFSGANVLTF
once	TRBJ2-3	TRBV18	TRBD1	TGTGCCAGCTCGGAAATAGGGGGCGGTAGCACAGATACGCAGTATTTT	CASSEIGGGSTDTQYF
.	TRBJ2-2	TRBV30	.	TGTGCCTGGAGTGCCGGGTTAAACACCGGGGAGCTGTTTTTT	CAWSAGLNTGELFF
few	TRBJ2-1	TRBV6-5	.	TGTGCCAGCAGTTACTATCGTGGAGATGAGCAGTTCTTC	CASSYYRGDEQFF
.	TRBJ2-3	TRBV27	TRBD2	TGTGCCAGCAGTTTAATGCGGGGGATTAGCACAGATACGCAGTATTTT	CASSLMRGISTDTQYF
.	TRBJ2-1	TRBV7-9	.	TGTGCCAGCAGCGCCACTAGGGTTGAGCAGTTCTTC	CASSATRVEQFF
.	TRBJ2-1	TRBV6-1	.	TGTGCCAGCAGTGAAGTGCGTGCGCAGTTCTTC	CASSEVRAQFF
once	TRBJ2-1	TRBV7-2	TRBD2	TGTGCCAGCAGCTTTTCCGGGAGGGACAATGAGCAGTTCTTC	CASSFSGRDNEQFF
.	TRBJ1-2	TRBV7-3	.	TGTGCCAGCAGCTTACCGGGGTTTGATGGCTACACCTTC	CASSLPGFDGYTF
.	TRBJ2-5	TRBV11-2	.	TGTGCCAGCAGCTTTAACAGTGCGTGGGAGACCCAGTACTTC	CASSFNSAWETQYF
few	TRBJ1-2	TRBV6-1	TRBD1	TGTGCCAGCAGCGGGACAGGGAACTATGGCTACACCTTC	CASSGTGNYGYTF
.	TRBJ2-2	TRBV6-5	.	TGTGCCAGCACCGGACCGGGAAGCGGGGAGCTGTTTTTT	CASTGPGSGELFF